A selection of T cell receptor beta chains follows, all from one sample in a study of blood T cell repertoires in COVID-19. The method was immunoSEQ multiplex PCR; TCRdb's version includes in-frame clones alone and lacks a portion of them. Of around 180,000 clones listed, 82% are singletons. The sample consisted of peripheral blood. The receptors were sampled from a woman of 80 years or more with active or convalescent COVID-19. CDR3s leave out the opening cysteine and the closing phenylalanine or tryptophan.

TRBV24-1,TRBJ2-5,ATSYHGSSETQY
TRBV11-2,TRBJ1-2,ASSRPGISRDYGYT
TRBV5-1,TRBJ2-2,ASSADTANTGELF
TRBV5-5,TRBJ1-1,ASSFPGNAEAF
TRBV2,TRBJ1-2,ASEANYGYT
TRBV19,TRBJ1-6,ASSVTGDVGNSPLH
TRBV7-3,TRBJ1-6,ASSLNRRSPLH
TRBV19,TRBJ1-5,ASSMAGPGQPQH
TRBV19,TRBJ1-5,AAGQGSNQPQH
TRBV4-1,TRBJ2-2,ASSQGRTATGELF
TRBV9,TRBJ2-5,ASTRDNAGTQY
TRBV7-2,TRBJ2-2,ASSLSFRVRAGELF
TRBV5-1,TRBJ2-1,ASSPSGTRGGNEQF
TRBV11-2,TRBJ2-1,ASSWYTSGRADEQF
TRBV4-1,TRBJ1-2,ASSQDLRGTDFYGYT
TRBV4-2,TRBJ1-6,ASSQESRNSPLH
TRBV5-1,TRBJ1-4,ASSPGQGVTNEKLF
TRBV6-5,TRBJ2-7,ASSYSPSVYEQY
TRBV6-5,TRBJ1-2,ASSYSAGVEGYT
TRBV19,TRBJ1-1,ASSPAAGQGFRSEAF
TRBV5-1,TRBJ1-1,ASSLWDRGPMNTEAF
TRBV6-2/TRBV6-3,TRBJ2-3,ASSYSNGDHHTDTQY
TRBV6-2/TRBV6-3,TRBJ2-5,ASSPQETQY
TRBV20-1,TRBJ1-5,SASSRGDYQPQH
TRBV7-9,TRBJ2-7,ASSLTGTGSWVNEQY
TRBV29-1,TRBJ2-1,SVERRGGDNEQF
TRBV4-1,TRBJ1-1,ASSQDASGRQARNTEAF
TRBV5-1,TRBJ2-6,ASSFQGGPGANVLT
TRBV29-1,TRBJ2-7,SASGSYEQY
TRBV30,TRBJ1-5,AWSATGGGQPQH
TRBV12-3/TRBV12-4,TRBJ1-1,ASSPYTEAF
TRBV4-1,TRBJ2-7,ASSHLPGQGGEQY
TRBV19,TRBJ2-3,ASSAGGTDTQY
TRBV3-1/TRBV3-2,TRBJ1-2,ASSRQGANYGYT
TRBV19,TRBJ1-1,ASRLPTGATEAF
TRBV27,TRBJ1-4,ASSPGWGRGVNEKLF
TRBV6-1,TRBJ1-2,ASSEGANLPYGYT
TRBV6-5,TRBJ1-2,ASSNDRGPGYT
TRBV28,TRBJ2-7,ASTPPVHYEQY
TRBV21-1,TRBJ1-5,ASSKGGWVCGNQPQH
TRBV19,TRBJ2-7,ASSIQAGGSYEQY
TRBV10-3,TRBJ2-3,AISESGLSTDTQY
TRBV27,TRBJ2-5,ASSYNQETQY
TRBV28,TRBJ1-1,ASSPWDRGNTEAF
TRBV19,TRBJ1-4,ASSPGVATNEKLF
TRBV7-9,TRBJ2-7,ASRGTSGSSGHEQY
TRBV19,TRBJ2-5,ASSTLSSGRRQETQY
TRBV28,TRBJ1-5,ASSLFGGNQPQH
TRBV7-9,TRBJ2-3,ASSVTFNTDTQY